These 16 T cell receptor beta chains came from one sample sequenced in a study of T-cell reconstitution after alpha-beta-depleted transplantation in children. This sample's TCRbeta library carried unique molecular identifier barcodes. TCRdb analysed the PCR reads with MiXCR anew, one entry per CDR3 protein. Of about 130,000 distinct CDR3 sequences listed, around 9.8% are singletons. Sequenced material: PBMCs, mostly from graft donor cells, taken 180 days after TCRalphabeta/CD19-depleted stem cell transplant. The receptors stem from a girl under three years old who had a stem cell transplant for combined immunodeficiency, so the T cells may come from the graft donor.

The V and J genes are TRBV7-8 and TRBJ1-1; D is ambiguous. Trimming cost V 6 bases and J 4 bases, with 15 bases left between them. Germline CDR1 is SGHVS and CDR2 is FQNEAQ. CDR3 size: 14 residues. As DNA, the CDR3 is TGTGCCAGCAGGCGGGGTGATGGAATCACTGAAGCTTTCTTT. This translates into CASRRGDGITEAFF.

This clonotype was counted at least ten times. The V gene is TRBV3-1, the J gene TRBJ2-1; a possible D gene is TRBD1 (6 bases). Between the trimmed V and J ends, which lost 6 bases and 1 base, there was a span of 10 bases. The V gene's germline CDR1 is LGHDT and CDR2 YNNKEL (reference sequence). This CDR3 has 14 amino acids. The CDR3 DNA sequence: TGTGCCAGCAGACGAGGGGGTTCCTACAATGAGCAGTTCTTC. Protein: CASRRGGSYNEQFF.

This clonotype has just a few counts. The chain carries TRBV7-8 and TRBJ1-6, with TRBD1 matching 7 bases. The CDR3 runs 15 residues. The germline CDR1 and CDR2 sequences are SGHVS and FQNEAQ. V dropped 2 bases and J dropped 10; count of bases not matched to a gene: 8. In DNA, the CDR3 is TGTGCCAGCAGCTTAAGGGGACAGTCTAGGTCACCCCTCCACTTT. Its translation is CASSLRGQSRSPLHF.

The chain joins TRBV7-2 to TRBJ1-3; a possible D gene is TRBD1 (5 bases). Germline-derived CDR1 and CDR2 are SGHTA and FQGNSA. V lost 4 bases and J lost 3, with 13 bases in between. The CDR3 loop spans 15 amino acids. CDR3 DNA: TGTGCCAGCAGCTCCCGGGGGAGAGGTGGAAACACCATATATTTT. Translated, it gives CASSSRGRGGNTIYF.

This clonotype was seen a few times. The chain has TRBV29-1 and TRBJ2-3; the D gene is possibly TRBD1 (6 bases). Germline assignment: CDR1 SQVTM and CDR2 ANQGSEA. Trimming stripped 7 bases from V and 2 bases from J, with 13 bases between. The CDR3 has 13 residues. CDR3 DNA sequence: TGCAGCGCACAGGGCTACTTCACAGATACGCAGTATTTT. This translates into CSAQGYFTDTQYF.

V and J are TRBV5-1 and TRBJ2-2, with D perhaps matching TRBD2 (6 bases). The length of the CDR3 is 16 residues. V shed 0 bases and J shed 2 bases, with 11 bases lying between them. Germline values: CDR1 SGHRS, CDR2 YFSETQ. In DNA, the CDR3 is TGCGCCAGCAGCTTGGTGGGGGGACCCAACACCGGGGAGCTGTTTTTT. Translated: CASSLVGGPNTGELFF.

As concerns this clonotype: Germline and junction disagree at one end, which may indicate a read error. The chain employs TRBV20-1 and TRBJ1-1; D call uncertain. The CDR3 spans 14 residues. Germline CDR1 reads DFQATT; CDR2 reads SNEGSKA (reference sequence). The CDR3 sequence is CSARDLAGGTDAFF. The CDR3 nucleotides read TGCAGTGCTAGAGATCTGGCAGGAGGAACTGACGCTTTCTTT.

This clonotype was counted between two and nine times. The chain couples TRBV2 to TRBJ2-5; D is ambiguous. Germline assignment: CDR1 SNHLY and CDR2 FYNNEI. This CDR3 is built from 12 residues. V lost 3 bases and J 4 bases, leaving 6 bases between the germline ends. Written as DNA, the CDR3 is TGTGCCAGCAGTGAGTTAGGAGAGACCCAGTACTTC. Translating gives CASSELGETQYF. Filled out from reference TRBV2 and TRBJ2-5, the complete variable domain reads EPEVTQTPSHQVTQMGQEVILRCVPISNHLYFYWYRQILGQKVEFLVSFYNNEISEKSEIFDDQFSVERPDGSNFTLKIRSTKLEDSAMYFCASSELGETQYFGPGTRLLVL.

This clonotype was detected a few times. The CDR3 DNA reads as TGCGCCAGCAGCTTGGGGGGAGCCGAGCAGTACTTC. Its translation: CASSLGGAEQYF. The V gene is TRBV5-1, the J gene TRBJ2-7, with D maybe TRBD2 (5 bases). V lost 0 bases and J lost 6, with 7 bases in between. The CDR3 contains 12 residues. The germline gives CDR1 SGHRS, CDR2 YFSETQ.

This chain joins TRBV4-3 and TRBJ2-1; TRBD2 matches at 10 bases. Per the germline V gene, CDR1 is LGHNA and CDR2 is YSLEER. The CDR3 totals 14 residues. V dropped 4 bases and J dropped 7; count of bases not matched to a gene: 4. This chain's CDR3 is CASSRLAGINEQFF. The DNA for the CDR3 is TGCGCCAGCAGCCGACTAGCGGGTATAAATGAGCAGTTCTTC.

In its sample, this clonotype was seen a few times. V gene TRBV12-5 combines with J gene TRBJ2-3, with 9 bases fitting TRBD2. The CDR3 totals 21 residues. Germline values: CDR1 LGHNT, CDR2 FRNRAP. V was pared by 0 bases and J by 0 bases, with 16 bases of the junction left unmatched. The CDR3: CASGLVRKLAGSITSTDTQYF. For the CDR3, the DNA is TGTGCTAGTGGTTTGGTACGGAAGCTAGCGGGGAGTATCACTAGCACAGATACGCAGTATTTT.

The chain is built from TRBV5-1 and TRBJ2-4; no firm D call. With 0 bases removed from V and 5 bases from J, the gap between germline ends came to 9 bases. CDR3 size: 14 residues. In germline, CDR1 is SGHRS, CDR2 YFSETQ. In DNA, the CDR3 is TGCGCCAGCAGCTTGGGCCAGGTAGAAAACATTCAGTACTTC. This gives the protein CASSLGQVENIQYF.

The count of this clonotype is one. The chain couples TRBV6-1 to TRBJ1-3; 8 nucleotides align to TRBD1. The CDR3 runs 17 residues. The J segment lost 0 bases and the V segment lost 5 bases, leaving 9 bases of the junction unmatched. CDR1 is MNHNS, CDR2 SASEGT, per germline. DNA of the CDR3: TGTGCCAGCAGTCTCCGGACAGGGCAGAGCTCTGGAAACACCATATATTTT. Protein: CASSLRTGQSSGNTIYF.

In regard to this clonotype: One end of the junction is discordant with germline, which a read error may explain. The chain couples TRBV6-2 or TRBV6-3 to TRBJ2-1; D is unresolved. Germline V gene sequence: CDR1 MNHEY, CDR2 SVGEGT. The CDR3 totals 12 residues. The CDR3 region has the DNA TGTGCCAGCAGTTACTCCCACAATGAGCAGTTCTTC. Translation: CASSYSHNEQFF.

This sequence joins TRBV12-3 or TRBV12-4 and TRBJ2-2; D is undetermined. The CDR3 runs 14 residues. V lost 4 bases to trimming and J lost 4 bases, with 10 bases between them. The CDR3: CASSSVTITGELFF. CDR3 in DNA: TGTGCCAGCAGTTCTGTGACAATCACCGGGGAGCTGTTTTTT.

J is TRBJ2-2 and V is TRBV5-6; TRBD1 agrees at 8 bases. V was clipped by 3 bases and J by 5 bases; unmatched bases: 9. Looked up from germline, CDR1 is SGHDT and CDR2 is YYEEEE. This CDR3 contains 16 residues. The CDR3 loop reads CASSYRDRGDTGELFF. CDR3 nucleotide sequence: TGTGCCAGCAGCTACCGCGACAGGGGCGATACCGGGGAGCTGTTTTTT.